This passage covers 22 T cell receptor beta chains from one sample sequenced in a study of blood T cell repertoires in COVID-19. Clones were sequenced by immunoSEQ multiplex PCR, and TCRdb holds only the in-frame ones, with some missing. This table holds about 300,000 clones, around 90% found once. The sequencing sample was made of PBMCs or T cells enriched from blood (not recorded which). Receptors were obtained from a woman aged 18-30 years with acute COVID-19.

The CDR3 here is CASISTSGRGDTQYF. The CDR3 DNA reads TGTGCCAGTATCTCTACTAGCGGGAGAGGAGATACGCAGTATTTT. This rearrangement joins TRBV19 to TRBJ2-3; 11 bases are a match to TRBD2. With 7 bases clipped from V and 5 bases from J, the junction kept 8 bases outside the gene matches. This CDR3 comprises 15 residues. Germline CDR1 and CDR2: LNHDA and SQIVND (reference sequence). The full variable domain, with the rest looked up from reference TRBV19 and TRBJ2-3, is DGGITQSPKYLFRKEGQNVTLSCEQNLNHDAMYWYRQDPGQGLRLIYYSQIVNDFQKGDIAEGYSVSREKKESFPLTVTSAQKNPTAFYLCASISTSGRGDTQYFGPGTRLTVL.

This chain connects TRBV27 to TRBJ1-1; D possibly corresponds to TRBD1 (6 bases). Germline values: CDR1 MNHEY, CDR2 SMNVEV (reference sequence). The CDR3 totals 14 residues. Trimming shortened V by 0 bases and J by 6 bases, and 11 bases separated the two germline ends. The chain's CDR3 is CASSLSGRGSEAFF. CDR3 DNA: TGTGCCAGCAGTTTATCGGGCAGGGGCTCTGAAGCTTTCTTT.

In nucleotides, the CDR3 is TGTGCCAGCAGCCAAGATCTGAATAGCGGGAGCGCCGAGCAGTACTTC. Residues: CASSQDLNSGSAEQYF. The V gene is TRBV4-2, the J gene TRBJ2-7; 9 bases align to TRBD2. The germline V gene encodes CDR1 LGHNA and CDR2 YNFKEQ. This CDR3 comprises 16 residues. V trimming: 0 bases; J trimming: 6 bases; junction bases outside the gene matches: 9.

This chain connects TRBV5-1 to TRBJ2-3, with 7 bases lining up with TRBD1. Germline V gene sequence: CDR1 SGHRS, CDR2 YFSETQ. The CDR3 is 16 residues long. Trimming removed 1 base from V and 1 base from J; junction bases left unmatched: 6. Here the CDR3 DNA reads TGCGCCAGCAGCTTGTGGCTTACAGGGGGCACAGATACGCAGTATTTT. Amino acids: CASSLWLTGGTDTQYF. Full variable domain (outside the CDR3, taken from reference TRBV5-1 and TRBJ2-3): KAGVTQTPRYLIKTRGQQVTLSCSPISGHRSVSWYQQTPGQGLQFLFEYFSETQRNKGNFPGRFSGRQFSNSRSEMNVSTLELGDSALYLCASSLWLTGGTDTQYFGPGTRLTVL.

The V call is TRBV13, the J call TRBJ2-1; 7 bases line up with TRBD1. This CDR3 spans 16 amino acids. Per the germline V gene, CDR1 is PRHDT and CDR2 is FYEKMQ (reference sequence). With 5 bases clipped from V and 5 bases from J, the junction kept 12 bases outside the gene matches. The DNA of the CDR3 is TGTGCCAGCAGCCCTCCTCCCTGGGACAGTAACAATGAGCAGTTCTTC. Translating gives CASSPPPWDSNNEQFF.

The chain uses TRBV7-3 and TRBJ1-1; perhaps TRBD1 as D (5 bases). The V end was cut by 5 bases, the J end by 1 base, with 11 bases between. The germline V gene encodes CDR1 SGHTA and CDR2 FQGTGA. The length of the CDR3 is 14 residues. The CDR3 region has the DNA TGTGCCAGCAGCCCTAACGGGGGGAACACTGAAGCTTTCTTT. It translates to CASSPNGGNTEAFF.

The CDR3 spells CAISESGGGENEQFF. CDR3 nucleotide sequence: TGTGCCATCAGTGAGTCAGGGGGAGGGGAAAATGAGCAGTTCTTC. The chain recombines TRBV10-3 with TRBJ2-1, with D maybe TRBD2 (7 bases). This CDR3 contains 15 residues. Germline V gives CDR1 ENHRY, CDR2 SYGVKD. V was pared by 0 bases and J by 7 bases, with 13 bases between.

This clone was found once. V gene TRBV28 combines with J gene TRBJ1-6; 9 bases map to TRBD1. The CDR3 consists of 18 residues. Germline V gene sequence: CDR1 MDHEN, CDR2 SYDVKM. The trim removed 6 bases at V and 5 bases at J, leaving 14 bases unmatched. The CDR3 loop is CASSLISTRDRDNSPLHF. CDR3 nucleotide sequence: TGTGCCAGCAGCCTAATAAGTACACGGGACAGGGATAATTCACCCCTCCACTTT. The full variable domain, in which reference TRBV28 and TRBJ1-6 provide the parts outside the CDR3, is DVKVTQSSRYLVKRTGEKVFLECVQDMDHENMFWYRQDPGLGLRLIYFSYDVKMKEKGDIPEGYSVSREKKERFSLILESASTNQTSMYLCASSLISTRDRDNSPLHFGNGTRLTVT.

The rearrangement joins TRBV12-5 to TRBJ2-3; D perhaps matches TRBD2 (6 bases). Germline CDR1 LGHNT, CDR2 FRNRAP. The CDR3 totals 14 residues. The V end was cut by 7 bases, the J end by 2 bases, with 13 bases between. CDR3 sequence reads: CASASDYYTDTQYF. The CDR3 DNA reads as TGTGCTAGTGCCTCGGACTACTACACAGATACGCAGTATTTT.

V is TRBV2 and J is TRBJ1-5, with D maybe TRBD1 (5 bases). This CDR3 has 12 amino acids. Germline-derived CDR1 and CDR2 are SNHLY and FYNNEI. The V end lost 6 bases, the J end lost 3 bases, and 6 bases lay between the germline ends. Here the CDR3 reads CASRDTNQPQHF. The CDR3 coding sequence is TGTGCCAGCAGGGACACCAATCAGCCCCAGCATTTT.

The gene calls are TRBV5-1 and TRBJ2-3; no reliable D call. This CDR3 comprises 17 residues. The germline V gene encodes CDR1 SGHRS and CDR2 YFSETQ. V lost 0 bases and J 0 bases, leaving 14 bases between the germline ends. CDR3 region: CASSLGRSVSSTDTQYF. Here the CDR3 DNA reads TGCGCCAGCAGCTTGGGGCGGAGCGTTTCTAGCACAGATACGCAGTATTTT. Together with reference TRBV5-1 and TRBJ2-3, the CDR3 gives the full variable domain: KAGVTQTPRYLIKTRGQQVTLSCSPISGHRSVSWYQQTPGQGLQFLFEYFSETQRNKGNFPGRFSGRQFSNSRSEMNVSTLELGDSALYLCASSLGRSVSSTDTQYFGPGTRLTVL.

This chain joins TRBV28 and TRBJ1-2; the match to TRBD1 covers 7 bases. This CDR3 has 16 residues. Trimming removed 4 bases from V and 8 bases from J; junction bases left unmatched: 16. Germline V gene data show CDR1 as MDHEN and CDR2 as SYDVKM. The CDR3 DNA is TGTGCCAGCAGTTCGGGGAATGGCAACAGGGGCATCGGCTACACCTTC. Its protein is CASSSGNGNRGIGYTF.

The chain combines TRBV7-3 with TRBJ1-1, with TRBD1 matching 8 bases. The CDR3 has 16 residues. CDR1 is SGHTA and CDR2 is FQGTGA in the germline V gene. Trimming at V came to 6 bases and at J to 4 bases, leaving 13 bases not matched to a gene. CDR3: CASSPRQGRASTEAFF. The CDR3 DNA is TGTGCCAGCAGTCCCCGACAGGGGCGCGCTAGCACTGAAGCTTTCTTT.

The J gene is TRBJ1-5, the V gene TRBV2, with 8 nucleotides matching TRBD1. J gave up 2 bases and V 6 bases, and 12 bases lay outside the gene matches. CDR1 and CDR2 (germline): SNHLY, FYNNEI. The length of the CDR3 is 17 residues. The DNA of the CDR3 is TGTGCCAGCAGAGACCGAAGACAGGGGATTCGCAATCAGCCCCAGCATTTT. As protein: CASRDRRQGIRNQPQHF.

The rearrangement uses TRBV7-2 and TRBJ1-2; no definite D call. The germline V and J ends were trimmed by 5 bases and 8 bases, with 15 bases remaining between them. The CDR3 runs to 13 residues. CDR1 is SGHTA, CDR2 FQGNSA, per germline. DNA for the CDR3: TGTGCCAGCAGCACCGATCCCAGCGAGGGCTACACCTTC. It translates to CASSTDPSEGYTF.

The genes are TRBV6-1 and TRBJ1-4; tentatively, D is TRBD1 (5 bases). V was pared by 3 bases and J by 5 bases, with 10 bases between. CDR3 length: 14 residues. Germline V gene lookup returns CDR1 MNHNS and CDR2 SASEGT. DNA for the CDR3: TGTGCCAGCAGTGATCGGGGGGGAAATGAAAAACTGTTTTTT. This codes for CASSDRGGNEKLFF.

About this clone itself: The junction shows a germline mismatch at one end, possibly a read error. The chain combines TRBV3-1 (or the pseudogene TRBV3-2) with TRBJ1-1, with 7 bases fitting TRBD1. Germline lookup yields CDR1 LGHDT and CDR2 YNNKEL (reference sequence). This CDR3 spans 13 amino acids. This CDR3 reads CASSQAGDRAQIF. CDR3 in DNA: TGTGCCAGCAGCCAAGCAGGAGACAGGGCCCAAATCTTT.

J is TRBJ2-1 and V is TRBV7-2; TRBD2 is a possible D gene (6 bases). The CDR3 spans 15 residues. The ends were cut back, 1 base at V and 14 bases at J, with 21 bases in the middle. CDR1 and CDR2 from the germline V gene are SGHTA and FQGNSA. CDR3: CASSLEGGSGYYKFF. CDR3 nucleotides: TGTGCCAGCAGCTTAGAGGGCGGTAGCGGATATTATAAGTTCTTC.

This rearrangement joins TRBV5-5 to TRBJ2-6; the D is unclear. CDR3 size: 18 residues. V was trimmed by 0 bases and J by 0 bases, leaving 13 bases between them. Germline lookup yields CDR1 SGHKS and CDR2 YYEKEE (reference sequence). CDR3 DNA sequence: TGTGCCAGCAGCTTGGCGGGTCCACAAGGCTCTGGGGCCAACGTCCTGACTTTC. This translates into CASSLAGPQGSGANVLTF.

Remarks on this clone: This CDR3 is also generated by other DNA sequences in the sample. The J gene is TRBJ1-2, the V gene TRBV6-5, with 9 bases matching TRBD1. J lost 4 bases, V lost 6 bases, and 3 bases had no gene match. The CDR3 loop spans 13 amino acids. CDR1 and CDR2 from the germline V gene are MNHEY and SVGAGI. In nucleotides, the CDR3 is TGTGCCAGCAGCCGGGACAGGGTCTATGGCTACACCTTC. Its translation is CASSRDRVYGYTF.

The chain carries TRBV7-3 and TRBJ2-3; D might be TRBD2 (5 bases). The germline V gene has CDR1 SGHTA and CDR2 FQGTGA. CDR3 length: 16 residues. Between the trimmed V and J ends, which lost 3 bases and 4 bases, there was a span of 17 bases. DNA for the CDR3: TGTGCCAGCAGCTTTGATGGACTTCGGGTACCAGATACGCAGTATTTT. It yields the protein CASSFDGLRVPDTQYF.

J is TRBJ1-6 and V is TRBV19; tentative D call: TRBD1 (5 bases). The V gene lost 3 bases and the J gene lost 8 bases, with 14 bases spanning the gap. From germline, CDR1 is LNHDA and CDR2 SQIVND (reference sequence). This CDR3 spans 15 amino acids. CDR3 bases: TGTGCCAGTAGTATCTCCGGCCCGGGGGATTCACCCCTCCACTTT. It is translated as CASSISGPGDSPLHF.